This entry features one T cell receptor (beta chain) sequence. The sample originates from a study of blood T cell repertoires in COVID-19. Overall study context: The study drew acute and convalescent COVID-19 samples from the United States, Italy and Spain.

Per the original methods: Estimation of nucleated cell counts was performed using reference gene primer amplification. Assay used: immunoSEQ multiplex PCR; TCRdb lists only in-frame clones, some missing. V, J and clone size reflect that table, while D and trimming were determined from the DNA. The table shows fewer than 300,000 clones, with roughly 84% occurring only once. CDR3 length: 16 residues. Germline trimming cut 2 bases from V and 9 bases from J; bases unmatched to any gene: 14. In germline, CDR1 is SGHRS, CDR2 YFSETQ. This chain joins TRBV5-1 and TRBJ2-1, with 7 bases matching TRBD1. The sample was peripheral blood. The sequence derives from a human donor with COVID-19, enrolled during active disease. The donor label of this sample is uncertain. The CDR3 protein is CASSLLQGGPGGEQFF. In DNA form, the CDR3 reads TGCGCCAGCAGCTTATTACAGGGTGGCCCAGGGGGTGAGCAGTTCTTC.